What follows are 19 T cell receptor beta chains derived from one specimen sequenced in a study of identifying expanded T cells in peripheral blood. The protocol was immunoSEQ multiplex PCR, while the TCRdb copy is restricted to in-frame clones and leaves out a portion. The sample carries about 90,000 clones, more than 75% recorded once. The sequencing input was blood. The receptors derive from a person between 18 and 75 years old in good health.

V is TRBV6-5 and J is TRBJ1-1; no clear D gene. Per germline, CDR1 MNHEY and CDR2 SVGAGI. V lost 6 bases to trimming and J lost 9 bases, with 14 bases between them. The CDR3 contains 12 residues. The CDR3 DNA reads TGTGCCAGCAGGGATTTCGGTGTTCAAGCTTTCTTT. Its translation is CASRDFGVQAFF.

This chain connects TRBV5-4 to TRBJ1-2; D gene ambiguous. V was cut by 6 bases and J by 0 bases, with 12 bases left in between. The CDR3 is made up of 14 amino acids. Germline values: CDR1 SGHNT, CDR2 YYREEE (reference sequence). DNA for the CDR3: TGTGCCAGCAATTCCCGGTTAGCTAACTATGGCTACACCTTC. It yields the protein CASNSRLANYGYTF.

This clone appeared a single time. The V and J genes are TRBV30 and TRBJ1-2, with D perhaps TRBD1 (5 bases). Trimming took 3 bases from V and 0 from J, leaving 8 bases between them. This CDR3 is 13 amino acids long. Germline CDR1 and CDR2: GTSNPN and SVGIG (reference sequence). DNA of the CDR3: TGTGCCTGGAGCCCAGGGACTAACTATGGCTACACCTTC. Its translation: CAWSPGTNYGYTF.

The rearrangement links TRBV5-1 to TRBJ1-6, with D perhaps matching TRBD1 (5 bases). Germline V lookup: CDR1 SGHRS, CDR2 YFSETQ. V gave up 0 bases and J gave up 5 bases, with 12 bases separating them. The length of the CDR3 is 16 residues. The CDR3 DNA reads as TGCGCCAGCAGCTTGGTACCCGGGACCAATAATTCACCCCTCCACTTT. Translation gives CASSLVPGTNNSPLHF.

The J gene is TRBJ1-6, the V gene TRBV4-1, with a tentative D call TRBD1 (5 bases). The CDR3 runs 14 residues. From germline, CDR1 is MGHRA and CDR2 YSYEKL. Trimming took 3 bases from V and 10 from J, leaving 13 bases between them. The CDR3 loop reads CASSQGTYISPLHF. The CDR3, as DNA: TGCGCCAGCAGCCAGGGGACTTATATCTCACCCCTCCACTTT.

The chain couples TRBV2 to TRBJ1-1; tentatively, D is TRBD1 (6 bases). This CDR3 comprises 12 residues. Germline V gene sequence: CDR1 SNHLY, CDR2 FYNNEI. V gave up 6 bases and J gave up 11 bases, with 16 bases separating them. DNA for the CDR3: TGTGCCAGCAGCGACCAGTCAGGGGAGGCTTTCTTT. Protein product: CASSDQSGEAFF.

The chain carries TRBV27 and TRBJ2-7; 10 bases match TRBD1. Germline-derived CDR1 and CDR2 are MNHEY and SMNVEV (reference sequence). There are 15 residues in the CDR3. V lost 5 bases, J lost 5 bases, and 9 bases stayed unmatched. The DNA of the CDR3 is TGTGCCAGCAGTATAATAGGACAGGGGGTGAACGAGCAGTACTTC. The encoded protein is CASSIIGQGVNEQYF.

The rearrangement joins TRBV7-9 to TRBJ1-2; no reliable D call. The V gene's germline CDR1 is SEHNR and CDR2 FQNEAQ (reference sequence). CDR3 length equals 15 residues. V dropped 0 bases and J dropped 5 bases, with 13 bases sitting between them. The CDR3 nucleotides read TGTGCCAGCAGCTTAGCAGTCCAGGAGGTTTATGGCTACACCTTC. Amino acids: CASSLAVQEVYGYTF.

The chain links TRBV7-9 to TRBJ1-1; D possibly corresponds to TRBD1 (6 bases). The CDR3 runs to 15 residues. The V gene lost 5 bases and the J gene lost 5 bases, with 18 bases spanning the gap. Germline CDR1 reads SEHNR; CDR2 reads FQNEAQ (reference sequence). The CDR3 protein is CASSRAGVAGTEAFF. The CDR3 DNA follows: TGTGCCAGCAGCCGGGCAGGGGTAGCGGGGACTGAAGCTTTCTTT. Supplemented by reference TRBV7-9 and TRBJ1-1, the full variable domain reads DTGVSQNPRHKITKRGQNVTFRCDPISEHNRLYWYRQTLGQGPEFLTYFQNEAQLEKSRLLSDRFSAERPKGSFSTLEIQRTEQGDSAMYLCASSRAGVAGTEAFFGQGTRLTVV.

The chain carries TRBV7-6 and TRBJ1-1, with unresolved D. Germline CDR1 is SGHVS and CDR2 is FNYEAQ. This CDR3 contains 12 residues. The V end was cut by 2 bases, the J end by 3 bases, with 4 bases between. CDR3 sequence reads: CASSLLDTEAFF. The CDR3 DNA reads TGTGCCAGCAGCTTATTGGACACTGAAGCTTTCTTT. Full variable domain (rest looked up from reference TRBV7-6 and TRBJ1-1): GAGVSQSPRYKVTKRGQDVALRCDPISGHVSLYWYRQALGQGPEFLTYFNYEAQQDKSGLPNDRFSAERPEGSISTLTIQRTEQRDSAMYRCASSLLDTEAFFGQGTRLTVV.

The rearrangement joins TRBV7-2 to TRBJ2-7; D tentatively reads TRBD1 or TRBD2 (7 bases each). This CDR3 has 16 residues. V shed 0 bases and J shed 5 bases, with 17 bases lying between them. The germline V gene encodes CDR1 SGHTA and CDR2 FQGNSA. The DNA for the CDR3 is TGTGCCAGCAGCTTAGCGCGCAGGGGGGGGCACAACGAGCAGTACTTC. Translated, it gives CASSLARRGGHNEQYF.

The rearrangement links TRBV30 to TRBJ1-5; D is uncertain. The V end was cut by 2 bases, the J end by 2 bases, with 10 bases between. Germline V lookup: CDR1 GTSNPN, CDR2 SVGIG (reference sequence). The CDR3 runs 14 residues. This CDR3 is CAWSINWGNQPQHF. The CDR3 nucleotides are TGTGCCTGGAGTATTAATTGGGGCAATCAGCCCCAGCATTTT.

This rearrangement joins TRBV7-6 to TRBJ2-3, with 11 bases lining up with TRBD2. J was trimmed by 2 bases and V by 5 bases; bases with no gene match: 9. This CDR3 comprises 17 residues. Germline V gene sequence: CDR1 SGHVS, CDR2 FNYEAQ. Written as DNA, the CDR3 is TGTGCCAGCAGCACTACCCCGACTAGCGGGGACACAGATACGCAGTATTTT. Amino acid sequence: CASSTTPTSGDTDTQYF.

CDR3: CASSSLAGGRTDTQYF. Here the CDR3 DNA reads TGTGCCAGCAGTTCACTAGCGGGGGGCCGCACAGATACGCAGTATTTT. The chain has TRBV11-2 and TRBJ2-3; 12 bases agree with TRBD2. V was pared by 6 bases and J by 1 base, with 5 bases of the junction left unmatched. Germline values: CDR1 SGHAT, CDR2 FQNNGV. CDR3 size: 16 residues.

This chain connects TRBV11-2 to TRBJ2-1; 9 bases line up with TRBD2. The CDR3 has 16 amino acids. V trimming: 5 bases; J trimming: 7 bases; junction bases outside the gene matches: 12. The V gene's germline CDR1 is SGHAT and CDR2 FQNNGV. The CDR3 is CASSPQVSGGGNEQFF. In nucleotides, the CDR3 is TGTGCCAGCAGCCCCCAAGTTAGCGGGGGAGGGAATGAGCAGTTCTTC.

The chain combines TRBV11-2 with TRBJ2-3; 7 positions agree with TRBD2. The CDR3 length is 14 residues. Trimming removed 8 bases from V and 6 bases from J; junction bases left unmatched: 11. CDR1 is SGHAT and CDR2 is FQNNGV in the germline V gene. The CDR3 sequence is CASGEGTGSDTQYF. The CDR3 DNA reads TGTGCCAGCGGGGAGGGGACTGGCTCTGATACGCAGTATTTT.

The chain links TRBV5-1 to TRBJ2-5, with 8 bases matching TRBD1. V was clipped by 2 bases and J by 2 bases; unmatched bases: 5. The length of the CDR3 is 15 residues. The germline CDR1 and CDR2 sequences are SGHRS and YFSETQ. The CDR3 loop is CASSLHRTGQETQYF. DNA for the CDR3: TGCGCCAGCAGCTTACACAGGACAGGGCAAGAGACCCAGTACTTC.

The chain couples TRBV19 to TRBJ1-5; D is unclear. Per the germline V gene, CDR1 is LNHDA and CDR2 is SQIVND (reference sequence). V dropped 10 bases and J dropped 7 bases, with 11 bases sitting between them. This CDR3 has 11 residues. Written as DNA, the CDR3 is TGTGCCACAGGTGGGAGGCAGCCCCAGCATTTT. Residues: CATGGRQPQHF.

This sequence joins TRBV11-2 and TRBJ2-1, with 10 bases that match TRBD2. This CDR3 spans 13 amino acids. In germline, CDR1 is SGHAT, CDR2 FQNNGV. The V segment lost 1 base and the J segment 9 bases; nucleotides outside the gene matches: 0. CDR3 sequence (DNA): TGTGCCAGCAGCTTAGGACTAGCGGGTGAGCAGTTCTTC. Encoded protein: CASSLGLAGEQFF.